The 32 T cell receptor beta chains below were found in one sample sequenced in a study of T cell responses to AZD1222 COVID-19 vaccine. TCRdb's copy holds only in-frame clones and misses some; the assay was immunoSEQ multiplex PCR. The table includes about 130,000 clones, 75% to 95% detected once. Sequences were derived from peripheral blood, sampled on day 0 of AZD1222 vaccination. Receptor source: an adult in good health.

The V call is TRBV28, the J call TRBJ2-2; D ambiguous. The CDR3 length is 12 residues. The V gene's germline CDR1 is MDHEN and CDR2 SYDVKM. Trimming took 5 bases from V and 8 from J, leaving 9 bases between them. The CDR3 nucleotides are TGTGCCAGCAGTCATCGTCGTGGGGAGCTGTTTTTT. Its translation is CASSHRRGELFF.

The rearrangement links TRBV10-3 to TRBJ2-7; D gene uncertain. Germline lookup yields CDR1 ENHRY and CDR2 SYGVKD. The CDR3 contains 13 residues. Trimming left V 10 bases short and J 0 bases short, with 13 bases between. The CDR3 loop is CATQSTDSYEQYF. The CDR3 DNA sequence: TGTGCCACACAGTCGACTGACTCCTACGAGCAGTACTTC.

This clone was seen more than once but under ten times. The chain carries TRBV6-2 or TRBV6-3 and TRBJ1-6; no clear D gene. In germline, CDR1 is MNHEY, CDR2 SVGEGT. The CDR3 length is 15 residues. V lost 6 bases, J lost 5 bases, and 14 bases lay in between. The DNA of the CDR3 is TGTGCCAGCAGCGACCCTGCTGGGGATAATTCACCCCTCCACTTT. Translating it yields CASSDPAGDNSPLHF.

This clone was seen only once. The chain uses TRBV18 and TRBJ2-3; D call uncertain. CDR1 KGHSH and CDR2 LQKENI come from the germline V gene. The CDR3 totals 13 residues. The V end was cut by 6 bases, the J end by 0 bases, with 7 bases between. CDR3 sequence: CASSRSSTDTQYF. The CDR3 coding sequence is TGTGCCAGCTCCCGCAGTAGCACAGATACGCAGTATTTT. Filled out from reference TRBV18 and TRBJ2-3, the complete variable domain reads NAGVMQNPRHLVRRRGQEARLRCSPMKGHSHVYWYRQLPEEGLKFMVYLQKENIIDESGMPKERFSAEFPKEGPSILRIQQVVRGDSAAYFCASSRSSTDTQYFGPGTRLTVL.

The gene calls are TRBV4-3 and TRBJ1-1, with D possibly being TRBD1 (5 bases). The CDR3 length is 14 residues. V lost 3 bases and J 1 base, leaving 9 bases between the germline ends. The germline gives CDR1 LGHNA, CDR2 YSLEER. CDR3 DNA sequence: TGCGCCAGCAGCCAGGCGACAGAGAACACTGAAGCTTTCTTT. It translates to CASSQATENTEAFF.

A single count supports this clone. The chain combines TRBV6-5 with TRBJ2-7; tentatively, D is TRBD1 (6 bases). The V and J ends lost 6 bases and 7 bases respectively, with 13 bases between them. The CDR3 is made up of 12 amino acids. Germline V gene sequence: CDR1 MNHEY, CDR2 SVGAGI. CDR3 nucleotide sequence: TGTGCCAGCAGCCGTGCAGGGGAAGAGCAGTACTTC. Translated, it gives CASSRAGEEQYF.

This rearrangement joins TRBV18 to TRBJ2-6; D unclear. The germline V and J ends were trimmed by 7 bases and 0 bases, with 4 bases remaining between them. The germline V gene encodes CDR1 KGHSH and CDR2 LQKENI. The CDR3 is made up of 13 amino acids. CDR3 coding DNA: TGTGCCAGCTTCCTCTCTGGGGCCAACGTCCTGACTTTC. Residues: CASFLSGANVLTF.

The CDR3 nucleotides read TGTGCCAGCAGCTTTTCTATGAACACTGAAGCTTTCTTT. Residues: CASSFSMNTEAFF. The rearrangement links TRBV7-3 to TRBJ1-1; D unclear. The germline V gene has CDR1 SGHTA and CDR2 FQGTGA. The CDR3 is 13 residues long. Deletions cut 3 bases from V and 0 bases from J, with 5 bases between.

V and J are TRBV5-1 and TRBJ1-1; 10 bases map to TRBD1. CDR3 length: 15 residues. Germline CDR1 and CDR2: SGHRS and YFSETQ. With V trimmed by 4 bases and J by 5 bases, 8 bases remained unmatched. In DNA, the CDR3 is TGCGCCAGCAGCCCCTGGGACAGGGGCAGGACTGAAGCTTTCTTT. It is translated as CASSPWDRGRTEAFF.

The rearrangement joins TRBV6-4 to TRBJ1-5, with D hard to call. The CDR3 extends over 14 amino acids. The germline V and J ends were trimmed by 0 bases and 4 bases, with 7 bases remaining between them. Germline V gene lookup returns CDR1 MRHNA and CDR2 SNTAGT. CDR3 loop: CASSDSAENQPQHF. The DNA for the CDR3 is TGTGCCAGCAGTGACTCCGCAGAGAATCAGCCCCAGCATTTT.

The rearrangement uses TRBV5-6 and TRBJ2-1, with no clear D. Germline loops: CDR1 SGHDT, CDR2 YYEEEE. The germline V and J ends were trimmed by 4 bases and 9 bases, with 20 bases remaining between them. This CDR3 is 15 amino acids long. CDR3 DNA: TGTGCCAGCAGCGCTTATGATTTAGTAGTTGGTGAGCAGTTCTTC. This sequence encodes CASSAYDLVVGEQFF.

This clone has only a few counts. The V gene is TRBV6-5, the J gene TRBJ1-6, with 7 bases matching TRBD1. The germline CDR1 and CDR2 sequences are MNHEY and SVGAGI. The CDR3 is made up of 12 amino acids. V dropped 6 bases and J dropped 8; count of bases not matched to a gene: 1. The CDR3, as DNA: TGTGCCAGCAGCAGGGGGGATTCACCCCTCCACTTT. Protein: CASSRGDSPLHF.

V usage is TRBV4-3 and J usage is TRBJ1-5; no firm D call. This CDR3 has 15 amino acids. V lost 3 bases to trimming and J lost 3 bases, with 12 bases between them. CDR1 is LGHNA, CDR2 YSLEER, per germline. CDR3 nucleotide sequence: TGCGCCAGCAGCCAGGCCTCTGGGATCAATCAGCCCCAGCATTTT. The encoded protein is CASSQASGINQPQHF.

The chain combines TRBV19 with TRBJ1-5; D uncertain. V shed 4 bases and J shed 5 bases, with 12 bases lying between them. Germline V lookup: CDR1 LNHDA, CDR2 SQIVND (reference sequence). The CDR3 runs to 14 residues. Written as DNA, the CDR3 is TGTGCCAGTAGTAAGAGGGTATGGGATCAGCCCCAGCATTTT. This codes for CASSKRVWDQPQHF.

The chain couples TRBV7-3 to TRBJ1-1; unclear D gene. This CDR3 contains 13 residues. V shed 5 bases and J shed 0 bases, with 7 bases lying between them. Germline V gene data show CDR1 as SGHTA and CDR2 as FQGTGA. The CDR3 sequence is CASSPAVNTEAFF. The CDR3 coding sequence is TGTGCCAGCAGCCCCGCGGTGAACACTGAAGCTTTCTTT.

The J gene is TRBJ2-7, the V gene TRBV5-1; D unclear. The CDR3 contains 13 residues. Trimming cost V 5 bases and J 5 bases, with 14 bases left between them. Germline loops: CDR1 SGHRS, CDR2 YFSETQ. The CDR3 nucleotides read TGCGCCAGCAGACCCTACAGCCTGCACGAGCAGTACTTC. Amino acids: CASRPYSLHEQYF.

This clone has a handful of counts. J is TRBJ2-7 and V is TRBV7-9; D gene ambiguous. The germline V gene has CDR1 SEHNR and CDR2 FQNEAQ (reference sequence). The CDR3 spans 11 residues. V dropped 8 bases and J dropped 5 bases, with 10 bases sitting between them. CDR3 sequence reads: CASGLSDEQYF. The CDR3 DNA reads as TGTGCCAGCGGGCTATCCGACGAGCAGTACTTC.

The CDR3 loop is CASSQGFETQYF. The CDR3 DNA reads as TGTGCCAGCAGTCAGGGATTCGAGACCCAGTACTTC. The genes are TRBV6-5 and TRBJ2-5, with a tentative D call TRBD1 (5 bases). The CDR3 spans 12 residues. Per the germline V gene, CDR1 is MNHEY and CDR2 is SVGAGI. Trimming pared 5 bases from V and 5 bases from J, leaving 9 bases between.

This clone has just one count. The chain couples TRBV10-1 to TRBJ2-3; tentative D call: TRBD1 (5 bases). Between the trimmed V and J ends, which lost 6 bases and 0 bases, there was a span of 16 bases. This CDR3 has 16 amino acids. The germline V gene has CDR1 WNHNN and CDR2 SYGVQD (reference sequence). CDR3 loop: CASSGRRQSSTDTQYF. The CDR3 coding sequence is TGCGCCAGCAGCGGCCGGAGACAGTCTAGCACAGATACGCAGTATTTT.

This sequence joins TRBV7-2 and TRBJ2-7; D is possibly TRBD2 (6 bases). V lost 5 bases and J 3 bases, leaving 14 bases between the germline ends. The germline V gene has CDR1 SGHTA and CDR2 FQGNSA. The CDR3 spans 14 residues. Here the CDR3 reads CASSQRRDGYEQYF. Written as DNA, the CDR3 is TGTGCCAGCAGCCAAAGGAGGGACGGCTACGAGCAGTACTTC.

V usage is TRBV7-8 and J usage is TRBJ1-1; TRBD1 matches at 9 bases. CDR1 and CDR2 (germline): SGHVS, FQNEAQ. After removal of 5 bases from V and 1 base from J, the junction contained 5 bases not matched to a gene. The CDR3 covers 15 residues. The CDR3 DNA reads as TGTGCCAGCAGCAGACAACAGGGGGCGAACACTGAAGCTTTCTTT. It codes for CASSRQQGANTEAFF.

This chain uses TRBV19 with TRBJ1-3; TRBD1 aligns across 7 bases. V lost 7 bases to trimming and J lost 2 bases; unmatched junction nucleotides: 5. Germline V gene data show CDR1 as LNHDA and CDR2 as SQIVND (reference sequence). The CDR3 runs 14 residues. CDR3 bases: TGTGCCAGTATTGACAGGGTTGCTGGAAACACCATATATTTT. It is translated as CASIDRVAGNTIYF. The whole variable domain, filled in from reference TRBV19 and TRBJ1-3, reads DGGITQSPKYLFRKEGQNVTLSCEQNLNHDAMYWYRQDPGQGLRLIYYSQIVNDFQKGDIAEGYSVSREKKESFPLTVTSAQKNPTAFYLCASIDRVAGNTIYFGEGSWLTVV.

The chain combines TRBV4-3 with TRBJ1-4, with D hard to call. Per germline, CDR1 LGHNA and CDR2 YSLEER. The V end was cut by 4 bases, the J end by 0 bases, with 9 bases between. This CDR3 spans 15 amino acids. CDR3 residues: CASSLRIATNEKLFF. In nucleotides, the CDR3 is TGCGCCAGCAGCCTTAGGATCGCAACTAATGAAAAACTGTTTTTT.

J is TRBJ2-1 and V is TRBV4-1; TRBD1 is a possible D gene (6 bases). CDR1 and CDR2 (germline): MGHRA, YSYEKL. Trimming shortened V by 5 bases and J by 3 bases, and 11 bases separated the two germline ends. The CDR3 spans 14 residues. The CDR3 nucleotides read TGCGCCAGCAGCTTCCGGGACAACTACAATGAGCAGTTCTTC. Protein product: CASSFRDNYNEQFF.

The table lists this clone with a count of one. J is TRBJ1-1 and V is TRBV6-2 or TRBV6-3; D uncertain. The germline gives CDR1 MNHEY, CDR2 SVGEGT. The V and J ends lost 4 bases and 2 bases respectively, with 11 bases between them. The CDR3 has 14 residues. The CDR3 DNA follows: TGTGCCAGCAGTTTGTATCGGGTTAACACTGAAGCTTTCTTT. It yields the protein CASSLYRVNTEAFF.

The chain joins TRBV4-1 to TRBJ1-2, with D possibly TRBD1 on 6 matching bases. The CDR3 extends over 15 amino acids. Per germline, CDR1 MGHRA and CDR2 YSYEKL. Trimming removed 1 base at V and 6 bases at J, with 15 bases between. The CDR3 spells CASSQVFRGRHGYTF. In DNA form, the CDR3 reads TGCGCCAGCAGCCAAGTATTCAGGGGAAGGCATGGCTACACCTTC.

The CDR3 bases are TGTGCCACCAGTGATCCGGGGACAGCCTACGAGCAGTACTTC. It specifies CATSDPGTAYEQYF. The rearrangement joins TRBV24-1 to TRBJ2-7; 7 bases fit TRBD1. This CDR3 is 14 amino acids long. CDR1 KGHDR and CDR2 SFDVKD come from the germline V gene. The ends lost 3 bases at V and 2 bases at J; junction bases unmatched: 3.

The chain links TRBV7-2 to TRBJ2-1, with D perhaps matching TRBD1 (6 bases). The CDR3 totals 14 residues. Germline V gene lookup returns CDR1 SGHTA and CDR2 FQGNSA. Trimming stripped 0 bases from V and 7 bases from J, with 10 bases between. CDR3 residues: CASSLAAGANEQFF. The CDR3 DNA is TGTGCCAGCAGCTTAGCGGCAGGGGCTAATGAGCAGTTCTTC.

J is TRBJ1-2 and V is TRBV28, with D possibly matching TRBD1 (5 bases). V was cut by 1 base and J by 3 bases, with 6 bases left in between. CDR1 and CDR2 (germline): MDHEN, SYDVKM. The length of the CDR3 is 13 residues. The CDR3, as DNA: TGTGCCAGCAGTTTATTGACAGACTATGGCTACACCTTC. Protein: CASSLLTDYGYTF.

The CDR3 nucleotides read TGTGCCATCAGTGCAGAGGGCAGGGAGTACTTC. Translation gives CAISAEGREYF. J is TRBJ2-7 and V is TRBV10-3; D is tentatively TRBD1 or TRBD2 (5 bases each). Per germline, CDR1 ENHRY and CDR2 SYGVKD. The CDR3 spans 11 residues. Trimming cost V 4 bases and J 11 bases, with 12 bases left between them.

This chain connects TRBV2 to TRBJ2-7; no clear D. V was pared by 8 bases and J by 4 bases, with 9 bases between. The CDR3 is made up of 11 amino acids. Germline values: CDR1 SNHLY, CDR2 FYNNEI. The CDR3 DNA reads TGTGCCAGCGACGTCGAGTACGAGCAGTACTTC. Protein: CASDVEYEQYF.

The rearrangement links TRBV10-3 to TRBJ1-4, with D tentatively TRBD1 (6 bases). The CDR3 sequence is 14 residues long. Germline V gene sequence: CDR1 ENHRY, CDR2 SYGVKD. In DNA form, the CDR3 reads TGTGCGCTCCTGGGGGGCAAAGGTAATGAAAAACTGTTTTTT. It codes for CALLGGKGNEKLFF.